This passage covers 21 T cell receptor beta chains from one sample sequenced in a study of beta chain features in type 1 diabetes. Findings and caveats of the study: In every one of the four CD4+ subsets, TCRB CDR3s were moderately but significantly shorter in Type 1 diabetes patients.

The antigens for these receptors are not known. All of the isolated RNA was reverse transcribed, so expressed TCRB transcripts were sequenced. The protocol was immunoSEQ multiplex PCR, while the TCRdb copy is restricted to in-frame clones and leaves out a portion. This sample has some 350,000 clones; roughly 13% occur once, and the top ten carry roughly 0.016%. Input material: naive CD4+ T cells from blood. The receptors were gathered from a woman in her late teens or twenties with type 1 diabetes.

This clone was counted between two and nine times. This chain connects TRBV5-1 to TRBJ2-1; D may be TRBD2 (6 bases). Germline values: CDR1 SGHRS, CDR2 YFSETQ. V lost 0 bases and J 6 bases, leaving 10 bases between the germline ends. The CDR3 sequence is 14 residues long. The CDR3 nucleotides are TGCGCCAGCAGCTTGGGGGGGACTGTCAATGAGCAGTTCTTC. This encodes CASSLGGTVNEQFF.

This clone was seen more than once but under ten times. The rearrangement joins TRBV15 to TRBJ1-5; 8 bases align to TRBD1. The CDR3 covers 16 residues. CDR1 is LNHNV, CDR2 YYDKDF, per germline (reference sequence). The V gene end was trimmed by 1 base and the J gene end by 2 bases; junction bases not matched to a gene: 4. CDR3 bases: TGTGCCACCAGCAGAGGGACAGGGTTTGGCAATCAGCCCCAGCATTTT. This translates into CATSRGTGFGNQPQHF.

The V gene is TRBV29-1, the J gene TRBJ2-6, with a weak D call TRBD2 (6 bases). CDR1 SQVTM and CDR2 ANQGSEA come from the germline V gene. V was pared by 4 bases and J by 3 bases, with 13 bases between. This CDR3 has 15 residues. The CDR3 region is CSVVEGFGGANVLTF. CDR3 DNA: TGCAGCGTTGTGGAGGGCTTCGGTGGGGCCAACGTCCTGACTTTC.

V gene TRBV7-2 combines with J gene TRBJ2-3, with 9 bases identical to TRBD2. CDR3 length: 19 amino acids. The V segment lost 3 bases and the J segment 3 bases; nucleotides outside the gene matches: 16. CDR1 is SGHTA, CDR2 FQGNSA, per germline. CDR3 residues: CASSFRHFRREGTTDTQYF. CDR3 bases: TGTGCCAGCAGCTTTAGGCACTTCAGGCGGGAGGGCACGACAGATACGCAGTATTTT.

There are a few counts of this clone. The J gene is TRBJ1-5, the V gene TRBV4-2; D is uncertain. Germline V gene data show CDR1 as LGHNA and CDR2 as YNFKEQ. This CDR3 has 15 amino acids. Trimming took 0 bases from V and 3 from J, leaving 9 bases between them. CDR3 in amino acids: CASSQDYRYNQPQHF. The CDR3 bases are TGTGCCAGCAGCCAAGATTACAGATACAATCAGCCCCAGCATTTT.

This clone has only a few counts. The chain recombines TRBV11-2 with TRBJ2-1; a possible D gene is TRBD1 (6 bases). Germline loops: CDR1 SGHAT, CDR2 FQNNGV. Trimming cost V 5 bases and J 4 bases, with 15 bases left between them. CDR3 length: 15 amino acids. CDR3 sequence reads: CASSPRGQYYNEQFF. The CDR3 DNA reads TGTGCCAGCAGCCCAAGAGGACAGTATTACAATGAGCAGTTCTTC.

The rearrangement uses TRBV28 and TRBJ2-1; TRBD1 might be the D (6 bases). The CDR3 sequence is 15 residues long. In germline, CDR1 is MDHEN, CDR2 SYDVKM. With 4 bases removed from V and 2 bases from J, the gap between germline ends came to 12 bases. In DNA, the CDR3 is TGTGCCAGCAGTTACCGGGACACAACCTACAATGAGCAGTTCTTC. Its translation: CASSYRDTTYNEQFF.

A few counts support this clone. V usage is TRBV2 and J usage is TRBJ2-3; a possible D gene is TRBD1 (5 bases). This CDR3 is built from 15 residues. The V gene's germline CDR1 is SNHLY and CDR2 FYNNEI. V dropped 8 bases and J dropped 3 bases, with 18 bases sitting between them. The CDR3 loop reads CASCNQAGRTDTQYF. The DNA of the CDR3 is TGTGCCAGCTGTAATCAGGCAGGGCGGACAGATACGCAGTATTTT. Full variable domain (remainder filled in from reference TRBV2 and TRBJ2-3): EPEVTQTPSHQVTQMGQEVILRCVPISNHLYFYWYRQILGQKVEFLVSFYNNEISEKSEIFDDQFSVERPDGSNFTLKIRSTKLEDSAMYFCASCNQAGRTDTQYFGPGTRLTVL.

The chain combines TRBV25-1 with TRBJ2-1; 9 nucleotides align to TRBD1. Trimming cost V 7 bases and J 0 bases; bases outside gene matches: 13. This CDR3 is built from 18 residues. Germline CDR1 MGHDK, CDR2 SYGVNS. The CDR3 region is CASKSGTGSSSSYNEQFF. CDR3 DNA sequence: TGTGCCAGCAAATCCGGGACAGGGTCCTCAAGCTCCTACAATGAGCAGTTCTTC. Complete variable domain (other parts from reference TRBV25-1 and TRBJ2-1): EADIYQTPRYLVIGTGKKITLECSQTMGHDKMYWYQQDPGMELHLIHYSYGVNSTEKGDLSSESTVSRIRTEHFPLTLESARPSHTSQYLCASKSGTGSSSSYNEQFFGPGTRLTVL.

This clone was detected only a few times. This chain connects TRBV29-1 to TRBJ2-1; 11 nucleotides line up with TRBD2. The CDR3 runs 17 residues. Germline V gene data show CDR1 as SQVTM and CDR2 as ANQGSEA. The V gene end was trimmed by 5 bases and the J gene end by 2 bases; junction bases not matched to a gene: 11. The CDR3 nucleotides are TGCAGCGTTAGGGGACTAGCGGCCAGGGAGGCCTACAATGAGCAGTTCTTC. Its translation is CSVRGLAAREAYNEQFF.

Only a few counts were recorded for this clone. The chain employs TRBV4-2 and TRBJ1-5, with D possibly matching TRBD1 (5 bases). Germline CDR1 is LGHNA and CDR2 is YNFKEQ. CDR3 size: 16 residues. V lost 0 bases and J 4 bases, leaving 13 bases between the germline ends. The CDR3 DNA reads as TGTGCCAGCAGCCAAGATTATGACAGCCAAAATCAGCCCCAGCATTTT. Translating it yields CASSQDYDSQNQPQHF.

This clone was counted only a few times. The V gene is TRBV11-2, the J gene TRBJ2-1, with a tentative D call TRBD1 (6 bases). The CDR3 spans 15 residues. Germline CDR1 and CDR2: SGHAT and FQNNGV. Trimming removed 0 bases from V and 7 bases from J, with 13 bases in between. The CDR3 loop reads CASSLELGARNEQFF. In DNA form, the CDR3 reads TGTGCCAGCAGCTTAGAACTGGGGGCAAGGAATGAGCAGTTCTTC.

The chain is built from TRBV5-1 and TRBJ1-1; D is uncertain. Deletions cut 5 bases from V and 5 bases from J, with 13 bases between. The CDR3 is made up of 13 amino acids. From germline, CDR1 is SGHRS and CDR2 YFSETQ. In nucleotides, the CDR3 is TGCGCCAGCAGTTACGCGGGTAGGACTGAAGCTTTCTTT. It specifies CASSYAGRTEAFF.

This chain connects TRBV19 to TRBJ1-2; 9 positions match TRBD1. This CDR3 is built from 15 residues. Germline CDR1 is LNHDA and CDR2 is SQIVND (reference sequence). Losses at the gene ends were 4 bases for V and 7 bases for J; bases not matched to a gene: 10. The CDR3 sequence is CASSNYRGRDSGYTF. DNA of the CDR3: TGTGCCAGTAGTAACTACAGGGGGCGCGACTCTGGCTACACCTTC.

The chain recombines TRBV2 with TRBJ2-1; no reliable D call. The CDR3 length is 14 residues. Germline V gene lookup returns CDR1 SNHLY and CDR2 FYNNEI. Trimming removed 3 bases from V and 9 bases from J, with 15 bases in between. The CDR3 DNA reads as TGTGCCAGCAGTGAGGAGAGGATTAGTAGTGAGCAGTTCTTC. It codes for CASSEERISSEQFF.

The gene calls are TRBV2 and TRBJ2-6; perhaps TRBD1 as D (6 bases). V lost 5 bases, J lost 4 bases, and 12 bases lay in between. The CDR3 extends over 15 amino acids. The germline gives CDR1 SNHLY, CDR2 FYNNEI. The CDR3, as DNA: TGTGCCAGCAGTCCAACAGGGATCGGGGCCAACGTCCTGACTTTC. Translation: CASSPTGIGANVLTF.

This chain joins TRBV19 and TRBJ2-1; 10 bases agree with TRBD2. The V gene's germline CDR1 is LNHDA and CDR2 SQIVND (reference sequence). There are 15 residues in the CDR3. J lost 8 bases, V lost 2 bases, and 6 bases had no gene match. CDR3 bases: TGTGCCAGTAGTATAATCGCTAGCGGGAGCTATGAGCAGTTCTTC. Translating gives CASSIIASGSYEQFF.

V gene TRBV30 combines with J gene TRBJ1-1; TRBD1 agrees at 10 bases. From germline, CDR1 is GTSNPN and CDR2 SVGIG (reference sequence). The CDR3 has 13 amino acids. V lost 5 bases to trimming and J lost 4 bases; unmatched junction nucleotides: 4. The CDR3: CAWGTGVGTEAFF. CDR3 DNA: TGTGCCTGGGGGACAGGGGTCGGCACTGAAGCTTTCTTT.

This clone has a single count. V is TRBV29-1 and J is TRBJ1-2; D remains ambiguous. This CDR3 region has 14 residues. Trimming pared 1 base from V and 0 bases from J, leaving 9 bases between. CDR1 is SQVTM and CDR2 is ANQGSEA in the germline V gene. The CDR3 loop reads CSVEAGRANYGYTF. In DNA, the CDR3 is TGCAGCGTTGAAGCGGGGAGGGCTAACTATGGCTACACCTTC.

The chain is built from TRBV7-9 and TRBJ2-5, with D possibly being TRBD1 (6 bases). The V gene lost 4 bases and the J gene lost 2 bases, with 11 bases spanning the gap. The germline CDR1 and CDR2 sequences are SEHNR and FQNEAQ (reference sequence). The CDR3 contains 14 residues. The CDR3 is CASSWFGQQETQYF. CDR3 bases: TGTGCCAGCAGCTGGTTTGGACAGCAAGAGACCCAGTACTTC.

The gene calls are TRBV5-1 and TRBJ2-5, with D hard to call. This CDR3 is 14 amino acids long. V was trimmed by 5 bases and J by 2 bases, leaving 13 bases between them. CDR1 and CDR2 (germline): SGHRS, YFSETQ. Here the CDR3 DNA reads TGCGCCAGCAGTTCCGGGTTCCTACAAGAGACCCAGTACTTC. This gives the protein CASSSGFLQETQYF.